This T cell receptor (beta chain) was recorded in a study of T-cell memory formation after mild COVID-19. Study findings and constraints: CD4/CD8 balance held among clones contracting day 15 to 85, and later expanders leaned CD4+. In pre-infection memory, a portion of responding clones appeared, which suggested that cross-reactive memory joined. For contracting clones, CD4+ ones sat mainly in CM and EM, CD8+ in EMRA.

As for this clonotype: Antigen specificity is unknown.

In TCRdb, the 5' RACE reads were re-called with MiXCR into one record per CDR3 protein. The sample has approximately 150,000 distinct CDR3 sequences, 6% to 7% seen once. Germline assignment: CDR1 LGHDT and CDR2 YNNKEL (reference sequence). The CDR3 runs to 16 residues. The trim removed 0 bases at V and 1 base at J, leaving 2 bases unmatched. Sequences were obtained from PBMCs or a T cell subset sorted from them (not recorded which). The chain couples TRBV3-1 to TRBJ2-3; 9 bases are a match to TRBD2. The receptor comes from an adult woman who had mild COVID-19 (a few samples of this study predate the infection). Cell type and time point are not known. The CDR3 spells CASSQEASGGTDTQYF. DNA for the CDR3: TGTGCCAGCAGCCAAGAGGCTAGCGGGGGCACAGATACGCAGTATTTT.